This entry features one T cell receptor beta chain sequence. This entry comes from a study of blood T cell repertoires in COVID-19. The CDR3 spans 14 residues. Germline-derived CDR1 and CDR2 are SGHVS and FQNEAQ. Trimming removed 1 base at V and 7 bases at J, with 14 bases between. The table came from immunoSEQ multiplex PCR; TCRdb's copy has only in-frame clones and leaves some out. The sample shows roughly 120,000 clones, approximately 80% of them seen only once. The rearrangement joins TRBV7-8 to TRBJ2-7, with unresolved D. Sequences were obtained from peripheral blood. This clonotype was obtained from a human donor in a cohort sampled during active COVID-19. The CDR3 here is CASSLDSPRWEQYF. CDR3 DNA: TGTGCCAGCAGCTTAGACTCGCCGCGGTGGGAGCAGTACTTC.